This T cell receptor (beta chain) was found in a study of T-cell memory formation after mild COVID-19. Study-level points and caveats: CD4+ bias marked clones expanding day 15 to 37, unlike balanced contracting clones. The CD4+ clones that contracted clustered mainly within CM and EM, and the CD8+ clones concentrated in EMRA.

Points on this clonotype: Its antigen is still unknown.

TCRdb reprocessed the 5' RACE reads via MiXCR and lists one record per CDR3 protein. The profile shows 110,000 or so distinct CDR3 sequences, around a fifth of them singletons. Germline assignment: CDR1 MNHEY and CDR2 SVGAGI. The CDR3 is 12 residues long. The chain links TRBV6-5 to TRBJ2-7; 12 bases match TRBD2. Input material: PBMCs or a T cell subset sorted from them (not recorded which). The receptor's source is a young man who had mild COVID-19 (a few samples of this study predate the infection). Cell type and time point are not known. Written as DNA, the CDR3 is TGTGTCTCGGGACTAGCGGGCTACGAGCAGTACTTC. Encoded protein: CVSGLAGYEQYF.